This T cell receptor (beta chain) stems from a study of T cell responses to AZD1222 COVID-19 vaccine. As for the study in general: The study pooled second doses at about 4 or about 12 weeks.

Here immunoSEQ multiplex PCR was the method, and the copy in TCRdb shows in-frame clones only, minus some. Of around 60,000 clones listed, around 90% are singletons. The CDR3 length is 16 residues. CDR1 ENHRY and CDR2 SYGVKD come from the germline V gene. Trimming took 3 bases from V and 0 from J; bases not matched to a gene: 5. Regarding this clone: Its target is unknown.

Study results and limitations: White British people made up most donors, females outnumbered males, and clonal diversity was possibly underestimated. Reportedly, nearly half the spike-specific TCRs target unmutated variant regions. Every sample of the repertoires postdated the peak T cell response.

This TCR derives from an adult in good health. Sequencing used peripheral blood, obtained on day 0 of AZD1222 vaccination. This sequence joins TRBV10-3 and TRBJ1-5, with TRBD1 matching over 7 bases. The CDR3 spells CAISDGQAYSNQPQHF. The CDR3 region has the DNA TGTGCCATCAGTGATGGACAGGCTTATAGCAATCAGCCCCAGCATTTT.